These 13 T cell receptor beta chains were sequenced from one sample in a study of T cell repertoires in cytomegalovirus infection. TCRdb reprocessed the reads with MiXCR, giving one entry per CDR3 protein. The sample includes some 700,000 distinct CDR3 sequences, about 33% of them seen just once. Their cognate antigens are unknown. The specimen comprised cultured PBMCs, sampled from culture after CMV antigen stimulation. The receptor source for this set is a human donor in good health (CMV status not recorded). Some clones in this sample may be carry-over from other donors' samples.

The chain is built from TRBV4-1 and TRBJ2-3; D unclear. The V end was cut by 1 base, the J end by 2 bases, with 10 bases between. This CDR3 has 15 amino acids. Germline V lookup: CDR1 MGHRA, CDR2 YSYEKL. The DNA for the CDR3 is TGCGCCAGCAGCCAAGTCGGACCATACACAGATACGCAGTATTTT. It yields the protein CASSQVGPYTDTQYF.

The rearrangement uses TRBV7-8 and TRBJ1-2, with no clear D. Trimming removed 5 bases from V and 6 bases from J, with 13 bases in between. This CDR3 comprises 13 residues. Germline V gene lookup returns CDR1 SGHVS and CDR2 FQNEAQ. CDR3 in amino acids: CASSRHSGDGYTF. The CDR3 DNA is TGTGCCAGCAGCCGCCACAGTGGGGATGGCTACACCTTC.

This clonotype was seen a handful of times. The gene calls are TRBV11-2 and TRBJ2-2; D gene ambiguous. Germline CDR1 reads SGHAT; CDR2 reads FQNNGV. The CDR3 sequence is 15 residues long. V was trimmed by 8 bases and J by 6 bases, leaving 19 bases between them. CDR3 protein: CASFGPLVRAGELFF. The CDR3 DNA follows: TGTGCCAGCTTCGGCCCCCTAGTGAGAGCCGGGGAGCTGTTTTTT.

V gene TRBV12-5 combines with J gene TRBJ2-5; D possibly corresponds to TRBD1 (5 bases). The CDR3 spans 15 residues. Germline loops: CDR1 LGHNT, CDR2 FRNRAP. The V end lost 2 bases, the J end lost 5 bases, and 15 bases lay between the germline ends. This CDR3 is CASGLNGRVFETQYF. DNA of the CDR3: TGTGCTAGTGGTTTGAACGGCAGGGTCTTCGAGACCCAGTACTTC.

This clonotype has only a few counts. The chain couples TRBV20-1 to TRBJ2-1; D may be TRBD2 (6 bases). CDR1 is DFQATT and CDR2 is SNEGSKA in the germline V gene (reference sequence). This CDR3 spans 16 amino acids. The V end lost 6 bases, the J end lost 0 bases, and 18 bases lay between the germline ends. The CDR3 reads CSADDLLASSYNEQFF. CDR3 in DNA: TGCAGTGCGGACGACTTGCTAGCGAGCTCCTACAATGAGCAGTTCTTC.

The gene calls are TRBV7-7 and TRBJ2-1; D is perhaps TRBD2 (5 bases). The V gene's germline CDR1 is SSHAT and CDR2 FNYEAQ (reference sequence). The CDR3 consists of 9 residues. Trimming cost V 11 bases and J 9 bases, with 8 bases left between them. CDR3 region: CALEAEQFF. The CDR3 DNA is TGTGCCTTGGAGGCTGAGCAGTTCTTC.

This clonotype was detected a few times. The rearrangement uses TRBV7-2 and TRBJ1-6; TRBD1 matches at 7 bases. In germline, CDR1 is SGHTA, CDR2 FQGNSA. J gave up 5 bases and V 4 bases, and 8 bases lay outside the gene matches. This CDR3 contains 16 residues. This CDR3 is CASSSQQGQNNSPLHF. Here the CDR3 DNA reads TGTGCCAGCAGCTCTCAACAGGGACAGAATAATTCACCCCTCCACTTT.

The rearrangement uses TRBV6-1 and TRBJ1-5; maybe TRBD1 (6 bases). V lost 7 bases to trimming and J lost 2 bases, with 15 bases between them. The CDR3 extends over 15 amino acids. Germline values: CDR1 MNHNS, CDR2 SASEGT. This CDR3 is CASNAQGFGNQPQHF. The CDR3 DNA reads TGTGCCAGCAATGCACAGGGTTTCGGCAATCAGCCCCAGCATTTT.

The rearrangement uses TRBV7-2 and TRBJ1-2, with D unclear. CDR1 is SGHTA, CDR2 FQGNSA, per germline. CDR3 length: 12 residues. V shed 5 bases and J shed 8 bases, with 12 bases lying between them. Here the CDR3 DNA reads TGTGCCAGCAGCCCCCCCATGAGAGGCTACACCTTC. It specifies CASSPPMRGYTF. Together with reference TRBV7-2 and TRBJ1-2, the CDR3 gives the full variable domain: GAGVSQSPSNKVTEKGKDVELRCDPISGHTALYWYRQSLGQGLEFLIYFQGNSAPDKSGLPSDRFSAERTGGSVSTLTIQRTQQEDSAVYLCASSPPMRGYTFGSGTRLTVV.

The J gene is TRBJ2-1, the V gene TRBV10-3; 9 bases align to TRBD2. J was trimmed by 7 bases and V by 9 bases; bases with no gene match: 7. CDR3 length: 13 amino acids. Germline lookup yields CDR1 ENHRY and CDR2 SYGVKD. The CDR3 nucleotides are TGTGCCATGGGCGGGGGGGCCGGGAATGAGCAGTTCTTC. Its protein product is CAMGGGAGNEQFF.

The table lists this clonotype with many counts. The CDR3: CASSLGGGAWDTQYF. The CDR3 nucleotides are TGTGCCAGCAGCTTGGGCGGGGGGGCGTGGGATACGCAGTATTTT. The gene calls are TRBV7-2 and TRBJ2-3; the match to TRBD2 covers 9 bases. Germline assignment: CDR1 SGHTA and CDR2 FQGNSA. The length of the CDR3 is 15 residues. The trim removed 3 bases at V and 6 bases at J, leaving 7 bases unmatched.

The chain couples TRBV6-1 to TRBJ1-5; no definite D call. CDR1 and CDR2 (germline): MNHNS, SASEGT. V shed 4 bases and J shed 3 bases, with 7 bases lying between them. The CDR3 runs to 13 residues. CDR3 sequence (DNA): TGTGCCAGCAGTGTTGTAGACAATCAGCCCCAGCATTTT. Its translation is CASSVVDNQPQHF.

V gene TRBV11-2 combines with J gene TRBJ2-1; 9 nucleotides line up with TRBD2. The V gene's germline CDR1 is SGHAT and CDR2 FQNNGV. V was pared by 2 bases and J by 0 bases, with 5 bases of the junction left unmatched. The CDR3 is made up of 17 amino acids. The DNA of the CDR3 is TGTGCCAGCAGCTTACGGACTAGCGCATACTCCTACAATGAGCAGTTCTTC. This translates into CASSLRTSAYSYNEQFF.